Listed below are T cell receptor beta chains from one sample, sequenced in a study of shared clonotypes between healthy human individuals. Using immunoSEQ multiplex PCR, the repertoire was profiled, and TCRdb retains in-frame clones only, with some absent. This sample has hundreds of thousands of clones, with around 72% found just once. The sample consisted of memory CD4+ T cells sorted from blood. The origin of the receptors is a woman aged 25 to 39 in good health. Both conserved end residues are part of each CDR3. Each record gives: clone size, V gene, J gene, D gene, CDR3 DNA, CDR3 protein. The D gene is left open where the match is weak. Only some rows state a clone size, as once, few, many or a class for expanded clones.

size: few
V: TRBV7-8
J: TRBJ2-2
D: -
DNA: TGTGCCAGCAGCCTTCTAAACACCGGGGAGCTGTTTTTT
CDR3: CASSLLNTGELFF

size: -
V: TRBV5-1
J: TRBJ2-1
D: TRBD2
DNA: TGCGCCAGCAGTCTCACTAGCGCCGGCTACAATGAGCAGTTCTTC
CDR3: CASSLTSAGYNEQFF

size: -
V: TRBV15
J: TRBJ1-2
D: -
DNA: TGTGCCACCAGCAGAGATCGTGGGGGGCTCCCAGGCTACACCTTC
CDR3: CATSRDRGGLPGYTF

size: -
V: TRBV11-2
J: TRBJ2-6
D: -
DNA: TGTGCCAGCAGCCTGGACAGATACTCTGGGGCCAACGTCCTGACTTTC
CDR3: CASSLDRYSGANVLTF

size: -
V: TRBV28
J: TRBJ2-7
D: -
DNA: TGTGCCAGCGCCCGGCTAGCCTTGAGGTACTTC
CDR3: CASARLALRYF

size: -
V: TRBV28
J: TRBJ1-2
D: TRBD1
DNA: TGTGCCAGCAGTCCGGGACAGGGATATGGCTACACCTTC
CDR3: CASSPGQGYGYTF

size: -
V: TRBV10-2
J: TRBJ2-5
D: -
DNA: TGCGCCAGCAGTGTCCCAGGGGAACAGACCCAGTACTTC
CDR3: CASSVPGEQTQYF

size: -
V: TRBV28
J: TRBJ1-2
D: -
DNA: TGTGCCAGCAGTCCCTCCGACACGTACGTTGGTGGCTACACCTTC
CDR3: CASSPSDTYVGGYTF

size: few
V: TRBV5-1
J: TRBJ2-2
D: TRBD2
DNA: TGCGCCAGCAGCCTGGGACTAGTGGCCGGGGAGCTGTTTTTT
CDR3: CASSLGLVAGELFF

size: -
V: TRBV11-2
J: TRBJ2-7
D: TRBD2
DNA: TGTGCCAGCAGCTTAGAGTGGGGACTAGCGGGAGCCTACGAGCAGTACTTC
CDR3: CASSLEWGLAGAYEQYF

size: -
V: TRBV28
J: TRBJ1-5
D: TRBD1
DNA: TGTGCCAGCAGCCCGAGGGACAGGGTTATGGGGCCCCAGCATTTT
CDR3: CASSPRDRVMGPQHF

size: -
V: TRBV13
J: TRBJ2-1
D: -
DNA: TGTGCCAGCAGCTCCCTAGGTGGCCCGGGAACGAATGAGCAGTTCTTC
CDR3: CASSSLGGPGTNEQFF

size: -
V: TRBV7-9
J: TRBJ2-3
D: -
DNA: TGTGCCAGCAGTAACCGGGCCAAGCACGGCACAGATACGCAGTATTTT
CDR3: CASSNRAKHGTDTQYF

size: -
V: TRBV5-1
J: TRBJ2-3
D: -
DNA: TGCGCCAGCAGCCCACTATTCCTCCGTCGGAGCACAGATACGCAGTATTTT
CDR3: CASSPLFLRRSTDTQYF

size: -
V: TRBV19
J: TRBJ1-5
D: TRBD1
DNA: TGTGCCAGTAGCGACAGGGCAAATCAGCCCCAGCATTTT
CDR3: CASSDRANQPQHF

size: -
V: TRBV15
J: TRBJ2-7
D: -
DNA: TGTGCCACCAGCCTTAGGTGGGACGAGCAGTACTTC
CDR3: CATSLRWDEQYF

size: few
V: TRBV6-1
J: TRBJ2-4
D: TRBD2
DNA: TGTGCCAGCAGTGTCCGACTAGCGGGAGGAGGTAGCATTCAGTACTTC
CDR3: CASSVRLAGGGSIQYF

size: -
V: TRBV4-1
J: TRBJ2-7
D: -
DNA: TGCGCCAGCAGCCAAGAATGGGACGGCCCGTACGAGCAGTACTTC
CDR3: CASSQEWDGPYEQYF

size: -
V: TRBV7-3
J: TRBJ1-1
D: -
DNA: TGTGCCAGCTCGGTTCAAAGGGACACTGAAGCTTTCTTT
CDR3: CASSVQRDTEAFF

size: -
V: TRBV12-5
J: TRBJ2-2
D: -
DNA: TGTGCTAGTGGTCAGTCGAACACCGGGGAGCTGTTTTTT
CDR3: CASGQSNTGELFF

size: -
V: TRBV7-2
J: TRBJ2-3
D: -
DNA: TGTGCCAGCAGCTTACTAGCGCGGGGGCAGTATTTT
CDR3: CASSLLARGQYF

size: -
V: TRBV7-9
J: TRBJ1-4
D: -
DNA: TGTGCCAGCAGCTTACTCGGACGGAGCTTTAATGAAAAACTGTTTTTT
CDR3: CASSLLGRSFNEKLFF

size: -
V: TRBV18
J: TRBJ2-2
D: TRBD1
DNA: TGTGCCAGCTCACCACCAACCGGACAGGGCCGGACCGGGGAGCTGTTTTTT
CDR3: CASSPPTGQGRTGELFF

size: -
V: TRBV19
J: TRBJ2-7
D: TRBD2
DNA: TGTGCCAGTAGTATTGATACCTCGGGAGGCTTATACGAGCAGTACTTC
CDR3: CASSIDTSGGLYEQYF

size: once
V: TRBV5-6
J: TRBJ2-6
D: -
DNA: TGTGCCAGCGTATTGTCCAATGTCACAAAGTCGGGCCAACGTCCTGACTTC
CDR3: CASVLSNVTKSGQRPDF

size: -
V: TRBV25-1
J: TRBJ2-3
D: -
DNA: TGTGCCAGCAGTGCCCACAGGGGGGGCCACACAGATACGCAGTATTTT
CDR3: CASSAHRGGHTDTQYF

size: -
V: TRBV2
J: TRBJ1-1
D: -
DNA: TGTGCCAGCAGTGTGAGGGGGGGCGCGAACACTGAAGCTTTCTTT
CDR3: CASSVRGGANTEAFF

size: -
V: TRBV7-9
J: TRBJ1-2
D: -
DNA: TGTGCCAGCAGCTCCTCATACCTGGGGGCGACGGGAGGCTACACCTTC
CDR3: CASSSSYLGATGGYTF

size: -
V: TRBV5-1
J: TRBJ1-4
D: TRBD1
DNA: TGCGCCAGCAGCTTGGGGGACAGGGATCTTGGAAAACTGTTTTTT
CDR3: CASSLGDRDLGKLFF

size: -
V: TRBV28
J: TRBJ2-1
D: -
DNA: TGTGCCAGCAGTTTCTCATTCTCCTACAATGAGCAGTTCTTC
CDR3: CASSFSFSYNEQFF

size: -
V: TRBV5-1
J: TRBJ2-1
D: -
DNA: TGCGCCAGCAGCTTAGCGGACCAATACAATGAGCAGTTCTTC
CDR3: CASSLADQYNEQFF

size: once
V: TRBV28
J: TRBJ2-4
D: -
DNA: TGTGCCAGCAACGAGGATCCCAAAAACATTCAGTACTTC
CDR3: CASNEDPKNIQYF

size: -
V: TRBV6-5
J: TRBJ1-2
D: -
DNA: TGTGCCAGCAGTCAAAGTAGGGGATCAGGCTACACCTTC
CDR3: CASSQSRGSGYTF

size: -
V: TRBV27
J: TRBJ2-3
D: TRBD1
DNA: TGTGCCAGCAGTGTACAGGGGTCAGATACGCAGTATTTT
CDR3: CASSVQGSDTQYF

size: -
V: TRBV6-5
J: TRBJ1-4
D: -
DNA: TGTGCCAGCAGAACCGTAGGTGGTGAAAAACTGTTTTTT
CDR3: CASRTVGGEKLFF

size: -
V: TRBV10-2
J: TRBJ2-6
D: -
DNA: TGCGCCAGCAGTGGGACTTCAGAAGTCTCTGGGGCCAACGTCCTGACTTTC
CDR3: CASSGTSEVSGANVLTF

size: -
V: TRBV13
J: TRBJ2-3
D: -
DNA: TGTGCCAGCAGCAGTAGAGGGGGCACAGATACGCAGTATTTT
CDR3: CASSSRGGTDTQYF

size: many
V: TRBV5-1
J: TRBJ1-2
D: TRBD1
DNA: TGCGCCAGCAGCTTGGAGGGGACAGCTAACTATGGCTACACCTTC
CDR3: CASSLEGTANYGYTF

size: -
V: TRBV7-8
J: TRBJ2-1
D: -
DNA: TGTGCCAGCAGCTTAGAGGGACTTTACAATGAGCAGTTCTTC
CDR3: CASSLEGLYNEQFF

size: once
V: TRBV28
J: TRBJ2-7
D: -
DNA: TGTGCCAGCAGTGAGGACCGGCGGGCCAGAACCTACGAGCAGTACTTC
CDR3: CASSEDRRARTYEQYF

size: few
V: TRBV6-1
J: TRBJ1-2
D: -
DNA: TGTGCCAGCACCGTGACAGGAGAGAACTATGGCTACACCTTC
CDR3: CASTVTGENYGYTF

size: -
V: TRBV19
J: TRBJ2-6
D: -
DNA: TGTGCCAGTAGTGCAGGGGGGTACTCTGGGGCCAACGTCCTGACTTTC
CDR3: CASSAGGYSGANVLTF

size: -
V: TRBV11-2
J: TRBJ1-4
D: -
DNA: TGTGCCAGCAGCCCCAGCGGGATACGGGGGGCAGGTGAAAAACTGTTTTTT
CDR3: CASSPSGIRGAGEKLFF

size: -
V: TRBV5-1
J: TRBJ2-3
D: TRBD2
DNA: TGCGCCAGCACTAGCGGCTTCACAGATACGCAGTATTTT
CDR3: CASTSGFTDTQYF

size: -
V: TRBV19
J: TRBJ2-3
D: -
DNA: TGTGCCAGCGCATTGAGACCCATGGCAGATACGCAGTATTTT
CDR3: CASALRPMADTQYF

size: -
V: TRBV2
J: TRBJ1-2
D: TRBD1
DNA: TGTGCCAGCAGCACTAAACAGGGGGGGAGGAATGGCTACACCTTC
CDR3: CASSTKQGGRNGYTF

size: -
V: TRBV15
J: TRBJ1-1
D: -
DNA: TGTGCCACCAGCAGACCAGGGGTAAGCACTGAAGCTTTCTTT
CDR3: CATSRPGVSTEAFF

size: -
V: TRBV7-8
J: TRBJ2-7
D: TRBD2
DNA: TGTGCCAGCAGCTCCTCCGGGGGTAGCGGGAGGCTGTACGAGCAGTACTTC
CDR3: CASSSSGGSGRLYEQYF

size: -
V: TRBV7-9
J: TRBJ2-1
D: TRBD2
DNA: TGTGCCAGCATTCGGGAGGGCCGTCCTGAGCAGTTCTTC
CDR3: CASIREGRPEQFF

size: many
V: TRBV19
J: TRBJ2-7
D: TRBD1
DNA: TGTGCCAGTAGTAGTACCGGGACAGGCCACTACGAGCAGTACTTC
CDR3: CASSSTGTGHYEQYF

size: -
V: TRBV10-1
J: TRBJ2-7
D: -
DNA: TGCGCCAGCAGCTCCAGCCACCCCCCCCACGAGCAGTACTTC
CDR3: CASSSSHPPHEQYF

size: -
V: TRBV7-9
J: TRBJ2-1
D: -
DNA: TGTGCCAGCAGCGAACTAGATAACGATGAGCAGTTCTTC
CDR3: CASSELDNDEQFF

size: few
V: TRBV19
J: TRBJ2-4
D: -
DNA: TGTGCCAGTAGTACGCGGGACAGTAACATTCAGTACTTC
CDR3: CASSTRDSNIQYF

size: -
V: TRBV7-9
J: TRBJ2-5
D: -
DNA: TGTGCCAGCAGCTTATTCCCCAGCCAAGAGACCCAGTACTTC
CDR3: CASSLFPSQETQYF

size: -
V: TRBV10-3
J: TRBJ2-3
D: -
DNA: TGTGCCATCAGTGAGGTGGCTAGAGACACAGATACGCAGTATTTT
CDR3: CAISEVARDTDTQYF

size: -
V: TRBV7-9
J: TRBJ2-1
D: TRBD1
DNA: TGTGCCAGCAGCTCTACCGGGACAGGGAACAATGAGCAGTTCTTC
CDR3: CASSSTGTGNNEQFF

size: few
V: TRBV29-1
J: TRBJ2-5
D: -
DNA: TGCAGCGTTGAGTTGAGGGGAAAGCTGTACTTC
CDR3: CSVELRGKLYF